This T cell receptor beta chain was sequenced during a study of early T cells in non-severe SARS-CoV-2 infection. Study-wide background: The input, bulk RNA from unsorted whole blood, was sequenced, and chains were unpaired. Study-wide results and caveats: Private and CD4 specificities were missed by VDJdb matching, which favored anti-spike CD8 responses.

This clonotype occurred many times. The antigen remains unidentified. Individual cDNA molecules were tagged with unique molecular identifiers. TCRdb independently ran MiXCR on the 5' RACE reads; one entry per CDR3 protein. The sample holds tens of thousands of distinct CDR3 sequences, roughly 5.6% seen once. The CDR3 length is 15 residues. With 2 bases clipped from V and 5 bases from J, the junction kept 5 bases outside the gene matches. CDR1 is SGHTA, CDR2 FQGNSA, per germline. V is TRBV7-2 and J is TRBJ2-3; the match to TRBD1 covers 9 bases. This sequence originates from an adult who was a healthcare worker with PCR-confirmed SARS-CoV-2 infection or an uninfected control (not recorded which). The sequenced sample was whole blood. The CDR3 DNA follows: TGTGCCAGCAGCTTACTGGGACAGGGTAGAGATACGCAGTATTTT. It is translated as CASSLLGQGRDTQYF.